This TCR beta chain was sequenced for a study of cytomegalovirus exposure and HLA in healthy donors (dated by TCRdb to the late 2010s). General notes on the study: In an earlier analysis of around 540 of the donors, approximately 300 Gb of sequence data and 100 million or so unique TCR beta sequences from roughly 200 million T cells were reported. Among about 360 genotyped donors of the cohort, an average of approximately 250,000 unique TCR beta nucleotide sequences were sequenced per donor, about a sixth of them non-productive. HLA typing included class I and class II loci at four-digit resolution. The later analysis used no new phenotypic data to find candidate immune exposures, relying instead on TCR beta sequences and their occurrence across donors. Genome-wide SNP genotypes for about 60% of the 666 donors were used in a later genetic analysis, which treated that subset as a discovery cohort. In a later analysis, previously published TCR beta repertoires from 550 to 700 donors were re-analyzed and high-resolution HLA genotyping was added so that TCR occurrence patterns could be studied. The study was designed to test whether signatures of past pathogen exposure could be identified by cataloging public T cell receptors. Roughly five DR-DQ haplotypes were handled as single units for association and clustering because linkage in the cohort was strong. The study used immunosequencing to profile the T cell repertoires of around 600 subjects and linked those repertoires to cytomegalovirus serostatus. All discovery cohort repertoires had been generated on a single sequencing platform. Around 320 gigabases of sequencing data and around 87 million unique TCR sequences were included in an early release covering several hundred HLA-typed donors. A separate validation cohort of over a hundred different subjects was used in addition to the 666-subject first cohort. Alongside the repertoire data, information on donor age, sex, ethnicity and CMV serostatus was compiled. The genetic ancestry cluster associated with self-reported Caucasian donors included about 81% of the 350 to 500 genotyped donors. The number of donors typed differed by locus, with about 620-630 for A, B, C, DRB1 and DQB1, roughly 550 for DQA1, about 610 for DPA1, and around 460 for DPB1. To predict cytomegalovirus infection status, the study combined high-throughput TCR immunosequencing, statistical association of individual TCRs with disease status, and machine learning. An earlier analysis of around 540 of the donors applied high-throughput TCR beta sequencing to assess whether each TCR beta V gene segment acted as functional or pseudogenic.

The library relied on the immunoSEQ multiplex PCR assay. The multiplex PCR relied on a mix of 60 forward primers for TCR Vbeta segments and 13 reverse primers for TCR Jbeta segments. Amplification of the CDR3 region of rearranged TCR beta genes was performed with a multiplex PCR assay on genomic DNA. Amplified TCR beta libraries were sequenced as 87-base-pair reads on the Illumina HiSeq System. As for the original processing: A later analysis tallied tens of millions of unique TCR beta chains across the 666 repertoires, and approximately 12 million of those chains were shared by two or more donors. A nearest-neighbor algorithm error-corrected the raw reads and collapsed the reads into unique sequences, merging closely related sequences to remove PCR and sequencing errors. Alignment of CDR3 sequences to IMGT reference sequences was used to assign V, D and J gene segments. For a sequence to be retained, a match of at least six nucleotides to both a V gene segment and a J gene segment was required. Rearrangements were called productive when the CDR3 lacked stop codons and stayed in frame with V and J; all others were non-productive. Following IMGT convention, CDR3 was defined as the stretch from the second conserved V-encoded cysteine up to the conserved J-encoded phenylalanine. The earlier analysis of about 620 of the donors excluded sequences that lacked an unambiguous match to a single V gene segment. In an earlier analysis of some 590 of the donors, a V segment was called functional when productive rearrangements were above 56.7%, and segregating when the standard deviation between donors exceeded 5%. To diagnose cytomegalovirus status from the catalog of TCR beta chain sequences, a statistical classification framework was built. In a later analysis, V and J genes were assigned by comparing TCR nucleotide sequences against IMGT/GENE-DB human TR gene sequences. A later analysis assigned CDR3 sequences and most-parsimonious VDJ recombination scenarios with the TCRdist pipeline. In a later analysis, each TCR beta chain was defined by its CDR3 amino acid sequence together with its V-gene family, and reads without a unique V-gene family were excluded. To address suspected cross-contamination and a sequencing artifact, a later analysis removed 592 highly shared, low-generation-probability nucleotide sequences. In a later analysis, a clonal expansion index was calculated for each public chain from normalized within-repertoire ranks of inferred template counts. In a later analysis, generation probabilities were computed using a VDJ recombination model fitted to out-of-frame rearrangements, and the results were checked against IGoR. In a later analysis, TCR-TCR, TCR-HLA and TCR-CMV co-occurrence was scored with hypergeometric tests, and a repertoire-size bias correction was applied to TCR pairs. To estimate false discovery rates, a later analysis permuted the HLA or CMV assignments 20 times. In a later analysis, co-occurring TCRs were grouped using DBSCAN, with TCRdist sequence similarity added in when clustering inside HLA-allele-positive subsets. For co-occurrence clustering, repertoires with fewer than 30,000 or more than 120,000 public chains were excluded, along with roughly 5 repertoires with anomalous nucleotide sharing. This is the immuneACCESS table as TCRdb keeps it, with only in-frame sequences that have V and J called. A part of the clones is gone; compared with another copy, unresolved V genes explain less than half, and the rest is unexplained. V, J and clone size reflect that table, while D and trimming were determined from the DNA. The sample includes roughly 250,000 clones, with 75% to 85% observed a single time. The ten largest clonotypes hold roughly 0.31% of the sample.

For CDR1 and CDR2, the germline V gene lists MDHEN and SYDVKM. Counted from cysteine to phenylalanine, this CDR3 has 14 amino acids. Of the read, only the CDR3 DNA is kept; its 42 bases are in frame from base 1. Relative to germline, V is 3 bases shorter and J is 2 bases shorter, with 10 bases between their ends. A note on this clone: The antigen it recognizes is unknown. The sample holds no much larger clone one base away, and base qualities are not on file.

What the study reported, not specific to this receptor: A later analysis associated 15,000 to 20,000 TCR beta sequences with specific HLA alleles at a false discovery rate of 0.05. The cohort was sequenced for TCR beta chains only, and without alpha or paired-chain data the features that could be detected were limited. Some IMGT-functional V segments, including TRBV6-2 and TRBV6-3, could not be distinguished by the 87-base-pair reads and were therefore excluded. In vitro tests confirmed that three of the cytomegalovirus-associated TCR beta chains recognize cytomegalovirus antigens. In an earlier analysis of approximately 600 of the donors, most TCR beta V segments were observed in productive rearrangements about 87% or about 30% of the time, broadly matching IMGT annotations. Correlated functional status among segregating V segments might be attributable to linkage disequilibrium, but an unknown experimental factor could not be ruled out. The classifier was reported to diagnose cytomegalovirus status with high specificity and sensitivity in both the original cohort and the validation cohort. In a later genetic analysis, fewer N-insertions in productive TCRs were reported among donors in an Asian-associated ancestry cluster than the approximately 710-donor mean. HLA typing was unavailable for some donors at each locus, so association tests used only the typed subset. A later analysis found that most CMV-associated TCR beta chains appeared HLA-restricted, with HLA associations seemingly driven largely by CMV exposure. In a later analysis, HLA-associated TCR beta chains were found to be more clonally expanded and to have lower generation probabilities than equally common non-associated chains. The authors suggested that the approach could potentially be extended to other disease states and immunological phenotypes. When HLA alleles, especially DR and DQ, strongly co-occurred, TCR associations were difficult to assign to individual alleles. The study gave a list of 150 to 200 TCR beta chains associated with cytomegalovirus. V-gene and J-gene trimming of TCR beta chains was associated with a missense DCLRE1C variant in a later genetic analysis, and the association was replicated in an independent cohort. A further reported finding was that TCR beta sequences accurately predicted the HLA-A and HLA-B alleles for most subjects in the first cohort. For the cohort, immune exposure information was limited to CMV serostatus. The earlier analysis of around 600 of the donors excluded approximately 17 rarely observed V segments, including chromosome 9 orphons, because counts were too low. Presence/absence analyses assumed roughly uniform sequencing depth across donors, an assumption that may not hold. In a later analysis, several top co-occurrence clusters were reported to appear linked to parvovirus B19, influenza, CMV and Epstein-Barr virus. A group of highly shared sequence variants was considered likely to be a technical artifact of the sequencing pipeline. In a later analysis, TCR association rates were found to vary across HLA loci, with the most associated TCRs seen for DRB1 alleles and the fewest for HLA-C alleles. While some public TCRs were present in many individuals, most TCR sequences turned up only very rarely across donors.

In total, 600 or so healthy bone marrow donors made up the cohort. At the time of sampling, all cohort members were nominally healthy, though unrecorded immune exposures were likely present. The donor was CMV seronegative and was included in the group of approximately 350 seronegative cohort members. A peripheral blood sample was collected from each donor, and TCR beta sequencing was performed on peripheral blood mononuclear cells. Genomic DNA was extracted from the blood cell samples with the Qiagen DNeasy Blood Extraction Kit. The chain employs TRBV28 and TRBJ1-2; too little of a D gene remains to name it. This sequence originates from a girl aged 2-15 years in good health and CMV-seronegative. Sequenced sample: PBMCs. The nucleotides are TGTGCCAGCAGTTTTTCAGCGCTGAACTATGGCTACACCTTC. It specifies CASSFSALNYGYTF.